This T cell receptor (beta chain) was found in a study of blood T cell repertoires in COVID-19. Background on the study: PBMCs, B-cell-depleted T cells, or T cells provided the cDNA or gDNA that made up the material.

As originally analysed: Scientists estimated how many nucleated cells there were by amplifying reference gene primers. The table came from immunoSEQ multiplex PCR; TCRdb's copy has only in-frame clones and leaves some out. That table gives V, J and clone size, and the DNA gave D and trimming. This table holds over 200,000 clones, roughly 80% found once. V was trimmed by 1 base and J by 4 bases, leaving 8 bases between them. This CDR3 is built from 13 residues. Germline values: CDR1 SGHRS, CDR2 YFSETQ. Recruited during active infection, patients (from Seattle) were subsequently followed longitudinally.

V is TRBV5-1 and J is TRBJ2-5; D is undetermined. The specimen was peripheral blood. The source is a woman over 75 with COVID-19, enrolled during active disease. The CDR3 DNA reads TGCGCCAGCAGCTTGAGCCCGGGAGAGACCCAGTACTTC. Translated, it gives CASSLSPGETQYF.